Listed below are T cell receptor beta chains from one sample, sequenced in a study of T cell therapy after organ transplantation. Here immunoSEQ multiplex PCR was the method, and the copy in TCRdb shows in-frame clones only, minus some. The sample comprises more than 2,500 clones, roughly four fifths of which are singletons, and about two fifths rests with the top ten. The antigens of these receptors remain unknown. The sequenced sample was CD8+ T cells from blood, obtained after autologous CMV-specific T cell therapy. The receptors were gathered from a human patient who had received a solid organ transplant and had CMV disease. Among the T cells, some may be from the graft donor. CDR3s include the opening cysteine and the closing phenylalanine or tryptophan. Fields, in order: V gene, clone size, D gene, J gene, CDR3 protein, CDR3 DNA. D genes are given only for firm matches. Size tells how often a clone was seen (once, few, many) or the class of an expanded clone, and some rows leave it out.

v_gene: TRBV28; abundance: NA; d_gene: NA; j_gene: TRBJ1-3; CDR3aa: CASSFAGPNSGNTIYF; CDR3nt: TGTGCCAGCAGCTTCGCCGGACCGAACTCTGGAAACACCATATATTTT
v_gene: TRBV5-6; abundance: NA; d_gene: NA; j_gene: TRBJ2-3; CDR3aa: CASSLGSGVTQYF; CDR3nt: TGTGCCAGCAGCTTGGGTTCGGGGGTTACGCAGTATTTT
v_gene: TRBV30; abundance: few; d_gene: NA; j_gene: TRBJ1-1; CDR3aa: CAWSLLGPEAFF; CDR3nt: TGTGCCTGGAGTCTCTTGGGGCCTGAAGCTTTCTTT
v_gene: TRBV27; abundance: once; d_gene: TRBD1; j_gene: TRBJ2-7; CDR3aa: CASRDRVHAEQYF; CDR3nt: TGTGCCAGCAGAGACAGGGTCCATGCCGAGCAGTACTTC
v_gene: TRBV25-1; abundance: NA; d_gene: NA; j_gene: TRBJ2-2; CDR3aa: CASSESGGTGELFF; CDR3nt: TGTGCCAGCAGTGAATCCGGCGGCACCGGGGAGCTGTTTTTT
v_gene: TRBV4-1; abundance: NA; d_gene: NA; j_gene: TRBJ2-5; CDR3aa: CASSPLLVGAEGTQYF; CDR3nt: TGCGCCAGCAGCCCCCTTTTGGTAGGAGCTGAGGGGACCCAGTACTTC
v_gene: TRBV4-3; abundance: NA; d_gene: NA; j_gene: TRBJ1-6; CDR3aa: CASSQEIPVSSYNSPLHF; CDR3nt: TGCGCCAGCAGCCAAGAAATCCCAGTAAGCTCCTATAATTCACCCCTCCACTTT
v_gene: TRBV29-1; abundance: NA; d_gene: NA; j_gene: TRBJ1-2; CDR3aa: CSVGELYGYTF; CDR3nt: TGCAGCGTTGGAGAACTCTATGGCTACACCTTC
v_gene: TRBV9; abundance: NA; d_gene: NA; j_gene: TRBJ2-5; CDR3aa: CASSVLGGTEETQYF; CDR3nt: TGTGCCAGCAGCGTATTAGGGGGGACAGAAGAGACCCAGTACTTC
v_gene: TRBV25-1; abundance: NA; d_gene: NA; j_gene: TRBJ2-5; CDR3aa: CASKRGETQYF; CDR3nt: TGTGCCAGCAAGCGCGGAGAGACCCAGTACTTC